These 30 T cell receptor beta chains came from one sample sequenced in a study of T cells in Graves' hyperthyroidism and ophthalmopathy. Amplification yielded TCR beta CDR3 regions, with RNA transcripts as the source. With the HTBI primer set, the TCR CDR3 went through a first round of RT-PCR. One entry per CDR3 protein, called by TCRdb with MiXCR from the multiplex PCR reads. The data show about 590,000 distinct CDR3 sequences, less than 20% seen once. Sequencing used blood. The receptor set was obtained from a woman in her twenties or thirties with Graves' hyperthyroidism.

This clonotype was counted only a few times. The gene calls are TRBV29-1 and TRBJ1-1, with D hard to call. The CDR3 is 13 amino acids. Germline CDR1 and CDR2: SQVTM and ANQGSEA. V lost 3 bases, J lost 10 bases, and 18 bases lay in between. CDR3 sequence reads: CSVDRRLAAVAFF. CDR3 coding DNA: TGCAGCGTTGACAGGCGACTAGCGGCCGTAGCTTTCTTT.

This clonotype was recorded at least ten times. This chain uses TRBV9 with TRBJ1-1; D ambiguous. V lost 2 bases to trimming and J lost 10 bases, with 15 bases between them. The CDR3 extends over 13 amino acids. The germline V gene has CDR1 SGDLS and CDR2 YYNGEE. CDR3 sequence: CASSVGGHQGAFF. The CDR3 nucleotides read TGTGCCAGCAGCGTCGGTGGGCATCAAGGAGCTTTCTTT.

CDR3 sequence reads: CASSFRTGVEQYF. CDR3 sequence (DNA): TGTGCCAGCAGCTTCCGGACAGGGGTCGAGCAGTACTTC. The J gene is TRBJ2-7, the V gene TRBV7-9, with 9 bases fitting TRBD1. The V gene's germline CDR1 is SEHNR and CDR2 FQNEAQ (reference sequence). The trim removed 3 bases at V and 6 bases at J, leaving 3 bases unmatched. The CDR3 length is 13 residues.

There are a few counts of this clonotype. This chain connects TRBV7-3 to TRBJ1-6; no firm D call. CDR1 is SGHTA and CDR2 is FQGTGA in the germline V gene. CDR3 length: 14 residues. V dropped 3 bases and J dropped 0 bases, with 3 bases sitting between them. CDR3 amino acids: CASSFGSYNSPLHF. The CDR3 DNA reads as TGTGCCAGCAGCTTCGGCTCCTATAATTCACCCCTCCACTTT.

This clonotype was seen at least ten times. This rearrangement joins TRBV12-3 or TRBV12-4 to TRBJ2-1, with no clear D. The length of the CDR3 is 11 residues. Between the trimmed V and J ends, which lost 6 bases and 7 bases, there was a span of 7 bases. Here the CDR3 DNA reads TGTGCCAGCAGCTCAATGAATGAGCAGTTCTTC. This gives the protein CASSSMNEQFF.

This clonotype was seen a few times. The chain links TRBV5-1 to TRBJ2-1, with TRBD1 matching 8 bases. The CDR3 runs to 15 residues. Germline-derived CDR1 and CDR2 are SGHRS and YFSETQ. V trimming: 3 bases; J trimming: 4 bases; junction bases outside the gene matches: 6. CDR3: CASSSTTGVYNEQFF. The DNA for the CDR3 is TGCGCCAGCAGCTCCACGACAGGGGTATACAATGAGCAGTTCTTC. The full variable domain, with the rest looked up from reference TRBV5-1 and TRBJ2-1, is KAGVTQTPRYLIKTRGQQVTLSCSPISGHRSVSWYQQTPGQGLQFLFEYFSETQRNKGNFPGRFSGRQFSNSRSEMNVSTLELGDSALYLCASSSTTGVYNEQFFGPGTRLTVL.

The chain uses TRBV12-3 or TRBV12-4 and TRBJ2-5; D remains unclear. This CDR3 contains 15 residues. V was trimmed by 2 bases and J by 5 bases, leaving 15 bases between them. The CDR3: CASSLTSSSPETQYF. CDR3 bases: TGTGCCAGCAGTTTAACCAGCTCCAGCCCGGAGACCCAGTACTTC.

This clonotype came up many times. The chain joins TRBV28 to TRBJ1-5; D gene uncertain. In germline, CDR1 is MDHEN, CDR2 SYDVKM. CDR3 length: 14 residues. V gave up 1 base and J gave up 0 bases, with 4 bases separating them. The chain's CDR3 is CASSLLYSNQPQHF. CDR3 bases: TGTGCCAGCAGTTTATTATATAGCAATCAGCCCCAGCATTTT.

This clonotype was counted between two and nine times. This chain joins TRBV9 and TRBJ1-4; D possibly corresponds to TRBD1 (5 bases). The CDR3 extends over 16 amino acids. Trimming left V 7 bases short and J 0 bases short, with 16 bases between. Looked up from germline, CDR1 is SGDLS and CDR2 is YYNGEE. This chain's CDR3 is CASAPGRGATNEKLFF. CDR3 coding DNA: TGTGCCAGCGCCCCAGGGAGGGGTGCAACTAATGAAAAACTGTTTTTT.

The rearrangement links TRBV14 to TRBJ1-6; D gene unclear. V lost 0 bases and J lost 10, with 4 bases in between. Germline V gene lookup returns CDR1 SGHDN and CDR2 FVKESK. The CDR3 contains 12 residues. The CDR3 DNA follows: TGTGCCAGCAGCCAAGATAGGTCACCCCTCCACTTT. Translated, it gives CASSQDRSPLHF.

This clonotype has a count of ten or more. V is TRBV3-1 and J is TRBJ1-4; D possibly corresponds to TRBD1 (6 bases). Trimming cost V 3 bases and J 7 bases, with 18 bases left between them. The CDR3 consists of 16 residues. CDR1 is LGHDT and CDR2 is YNNKEL in the germline V gene (reference sequence). CDR3 bases: TGTGCCAGCAGCCAGTCGGGGGCAGGGGAGGCTGAAAAACTGTTTTTT. Its translation: CASSQSGAGEAEKLFF.

The chain has TRBV6-2 or TRBV6-3 and TRBJ2-2; the D call may be TRBD1 or TRBD2 (5 bases each). V was trimmed by 5 bases and J by 1 base, leaving 8 bases between them. Germline V gives CDR1 MNHEY, CDR2 SVGEGT. This CDR3 is built from 14 residues. CDR3 coding DNA: TGTGCCAGCAGTGGGGGAATGAACACCGGGGAGCTGTTTTTT. Translated, it gives CASSGGMNTGELFF.

This clonotype showed up many times. This sequence joins TRBV6-1 and TRBJ2-5, with 12 nucleotides matching TRBD2. CDR1 MNHNS and CDR2 SASEGT come from the germline V gene. V lost 6 bases and J lost 5; bases outside the gene matches: 7. This CDR3 spans 15 amino acids. The CDR3 coding sequence is TGTGCCAGCAGACAACTAGCGGGAGGAGATGAGACCCAGTACTTC. This gives the protein CASRQLAGGDETQYF.

This clonotype was counted only a few times. This chain uses TRBV5-1 with TRBJ2-1; 14 bases fit TRBD2. Trimming cost V 3 bases and J 4 bases; bases outside gene matches: 21. Germline V gene sequence: CDR1 SGHRS, CDR2 YFSETQ. This CDR3 region has 22 residues. Written as DNA, the CDR3 is TGCGCCAGCAGCTCCGGACTAGCGGGAGGAAACAATCCTTTCCCCCTTTACAATGAGCAGTTCTTC. It is translated as CASSSGLAGGNNPFPLYNEQFF.

This clonotype appeared many times. The chain combines TRBV5-5 with TRBJ2-7, with D unclear. The CDR3 consists of 13 residues. Trimming took off 0 bases at V and 4 bases at J, with 8 bases between the two ends. CDR1 is SGHKS, CDR2 YYEKEE, per germline (reference sequence). The CDR3 protein is CASSLAWSYEQYF. CDR3 bases: TGTGCCAGCAGCTTGGCGTGGTCGTACGAGCAGTACTTC.

This clonotype was detected once. This rearrangement joins TRBV10-3 to TRBJ2-2; TRBD1 might be the D (5 bases). V was clipped by 5 bases and J by 8 bases, with 18 bases between them. Germline V gene sequence: CDR1 ENHRY, CDR2 SYGVKD. This CDR3 contains 15 residues. CDR3 protein: CAISIQGHLQGELFF. The CDR3 nucleotides are TGTGCCATCAGTATTCAAGGACACTTGCAAGGGGAGCTGTTTTTT.

J is TRBJ2-5 and V is TRBV2; TRBD2 aligns across 8 bases. The assigned J gene may be wrong: the sequence end matches TRBJ2-1 better. The CDR3 runs 13 residues. CDR1 and CDR2 from the germline V gene are SNHLY and FYNNEI. CDR3 amino acids: CASSPVGGETQFF. CDR3 DNA: TGTGCCAGCAGCCCCGTCGGGGGGGAGACCCAGTTCTTC.

This clonotype was observed at least ten times. The chain is built from TRBV29-1 and TRBJ2-3, with 16 bases that match TRBD2. There are 16 residues in the CDR3. The junction had 7 bases not matched to a gene; V was cut back by 7 bases and J by 3 bases. CDR1 is SQVTM, CDR2 ANQGSEA, per germline. CDR3 sequence (DNA): TGCAGCGCCTCCGGGACTAGCGGGAGGGCGACAGATACGCAGTATTTT. Translation: CSASGTSGRATDTQYF.

This clonotype was recorded at least ten times. This chain uses TRBV7-9 with TRBJ2-3; D is possibly TRBD1 (7 bases). The germline V and J ends were trimmed by 5 bases and 2 bases, with 14 bases remaining between them. Per germline, CDR1 SEHNR and CDR2 FQNEAQ (reference sequence). This CDR3 has 15 amino acids. The CDR3 DNA reads TGTGCCAGCAGCGATACAGGGGACTTCACAGATACGCAGTATTTT. Protein sequence: CASSDTGDFTDTQYF.

About this clonotype itself: A junction boundary mismatches the germline segment, possibly from a read error. CDR3 sequence: CVSSFQGNQPQHF. In nucleotides, the CDR3 is TGTGTCAGCAGCTTCCAGGGCAATCAGCCCCAGCATTTT. The chain couples TRBV7-2 to TRBJ1-5; D remains unclear. This CDR3 region has 13 residues. Germline values: CDR1 SGHTA, CDR2 FQGNSA. Filled out from reference TRBV7-2 and TRBJ1-5, the complete variable domain reads GAGVSQSPSNKVTEKGKDVELRCDPISGHTALYWYRQSLGQGLEFLIYFQGNSAPDKSGLPSDRFSAERTGGSVSTLTIQRTQQEDSAVYLCVSSFQGNQPQHFGDGTRLSIL.

The chain couples TRBV10-3 to TRBJ2-7, with D possibly being TRBD1 (6 bases). Trimming pared 4 bases from V and 5 bases from J, leaving 15 bases between. This CDR3 spans 14 amino acids. Per germline, CDR1 ENHRY and CDR2 SYGVKD. The DNA of the CDR3 is TGTGCCATCAGTGTGATGACAGGCCAAGACGAGCAGTACTTC. This translates into CAISVMTGQDEQYF.

This clonotype was recorded at least ten times. The J gene is TRBJ2-5, the V gene TRBV28; no definite D call. V lost 3 bases and J lost 5, with 19 bases in between. The germline gives CDR1 MDHEN, CDR2 SYDVKM. The CDR3 extends over 16 amino acids. This CDR3 reads CASSFTPINHRETQYF. The CDR3 DNA is TGTGCCAGCAGTTTTACCCCGATAAACCACCGGGAGACCCAGTACTTC.

The V call is TRBV3-1, the J call TRBJ2-3, with D possibly TRBD2 on 5 matching bases. Germline CDR1 is LGHDT and CDR2 is YNNKEL (reference sequence). The CDR3 is 16 amino acids. Trimming took 1 base from V and 0 from J, leaving 11 bases between them. The CDR3 loop is CASSQGLLGSTDTQYF. The CDR3 nucleotides are TGTGCCAGCAGCCAAGGATTACTAGGAAGCACAGATACGCAGTATTTT.

The chain links TRBV3-1 to TRBJ2-2, with D perhaps TRBD1 (6 bases). The CDR3 contains 17 residues. Germline values: CDR1 LGHDT, CDR2 YNNKEL (reference sequence). Trimming removed 1 base from V and 1 base from J, with 13 bases in between. CDR3 in amino acids: CASSQVGQIGNTGELFF. CDR3 in DNA: TGTGCCAGCAGCCAAGTAGGACAGATCGGGAACACCGGGGAGCTGTTTTTT.

In its sample, this clonotype was seen many times. This chain connects TRBV18 to TRBJ2-1; 8 bases fit TRBD1. The CDR3 runs 15 residues. Trimming removed 5 bases from V and 4 bases from J; junction bases left unmatched: 7. Per germline, CDR1 KGHSH and CDR2 LQKENI. The CDR3, as DNA: TGTGCCAGCTCAAGGACAGGGTCACTATACAATGAGCAGTTCTTC. It is translated as CASSRTGSLYNEQFF.

This clonotype appeared a few times. The rearrangement links TRBV14 to TRBJ1-5, with D maybe TRBD1 (5 bases). Germline CDR1 SGHDN, CDR2 FVKESK. V was clipped by 0 bases and J by 2 bases, with 14 bases between them. This CDR3 region has 17 residues. The DNA of the CDR3 is TGTGCCAGCAGCCAAGAAGAGGGGCTTGTCGGCAATCAGCCCCAGCATTTT. It translates to CASSQEEGLVGNQPQHF. The full variable domain, with the rest looked up from reference TRBV14 and TRBJ1-5, is EAGVTQFPSHSVIEKGQTVTLRCDPISGHDNLYWYRRVMGKEIKFLLHFVKESKQDESGMPNNRFLAERTGGTYSTLKVQPAELEDSGVYFCASSQEEGLVGNQPQHFGDGTRLSIL.

A remark on this clonotype: This may be a read error: a much more frequent sequence differs by one nucleotide. V usage is TRBV19 and J usage is TRBJ1-1; no firm D call. In germline, CDR1 is LNHDA, CDR2 SQIVND (reference sequence). V lost 8 bases and J lost 3, with 16 bases in between. The CDR3 contains 14 residues. The CDR3 bases are TGTGCCAGTGGTAAACCCGACGGATACACTGAAGCTTTCTTT. As protein: CASGKPDGYTEAFF.

Remarks on this clonotype: Being one base from a much bigger clone, this may be a read error. J is TRBJ2-3 and V is TRBV2; D may match TRBD1 or TRBD2 (5 bases each). Germline values: CDR1 SNHLY, CDR2 FYNNEI. Trimming cost V 2 bases and J 11 bases, with 11 bases left between them. This CDR3 spans 12 amino acids. CDR3 bases: TGTGCCAGCAGTGAAAGGGCAGGGAGGCAGTATTTT. Translating it yields CASSERAGRQYF.

This clonotype was counted only a few times. This chain joins TRBV5-1 and TRBJ2-2; D might be TRBD1 or TRBD2, each matching 6 bases. The CDR3 covers 15 residues. V lost 0 bases, J lost 7 bases, and 13 bases lay in between. Germline V gives CDR1 SGHRS, CDR2 YFSETQ. CDR3 nucleotides: TGCGCCAGCAGCTTGGTTCGGGGGCAGAACGGGGAGCTGTTTTTT. Protein sequence: CASSLVRGQNGELFF.

Concerning this clonotype itself: With a much larger clone just one base away, this may be a read error. This rearrangement joins TRBV7-2 to TRBJ2-3, with 7 positions matching TRBD1. Germline CDR1 is SGHTA and CDR2 is FQGNSA. This CDR3 has 10 residues. CDR3 sequence: CAGRGYTQYF. The CDR3 region has the DNA TGTGCCGGCAGGGGGTATACGCAGTATTTT.